These T cell receptor beta chains were read from a single sample in a study of control samples from healthy donors and cancer patients. Sequencing was performed with immunoSEQ multiplex PCR; in TCRdb, only in-frame clones are kept and a portion is missing. The sample lists around 100,000 clones, around 89% occurring once. Sequencing was done on a sample of blood. The receptors shown here come from a man aged 25 to 45 in good health. The CDR3 runs from the conserved cysteine through the conserved F or W. A D gene is named only where the DNA matches it firmly. Size values are once, few and many counts, or a class for expanded clones, and some rows have none.

TRBJ2-3,few,TRBV10-1,NA,CASSGDLSTDTQYF,TGCGCCAGCAGTGGGGACTTAAGCACAGATACGCAGTATTTT
TRBJ1-3,NA,TRBV10-2,NA,CASTRSSGNTIYF,TGCGCCAGCACCCGCAGCTCTGGAAACACCATATATTTT
TRBJ2-5,NA,TRBV7-8,TRBD2,CASSLARLAGGRRQETQYF,TGTGCCAGCAGCTTAGCGCGACTAGCGGGGGGGAGAAGGCAAGAGACCCAGTACTTC
TRBJ2-1,NA,TRBV6-6,NA,CASSLQGRTRDNEQFF,TGTGCCAGCAGTTTACAGGGTAGGACTAGAGACAATGAGCAGTTCTTC
TRBJ2-1,NA,TRBV6-2/TRBV6-3,NA,CASSWSQGPWEQFF,TGTGCCAGCAGTTGGTCACAGGGCCCTTGGGAGCAGTTCTTC
TRBJ2-7,NA,TRBV30,TRBD1,CAVGQAYEQYF,TGTGCCGTCGGACAGGCGTACGAGCAGTACTTC
TRBJ1-1,NA,TRBV5-1,NA,CASSKGHEGGNTEAFF,TGCGCCAGCAGCAAGGGACATGAGGGCGGGAACACTGAAGCTTTCTTT
TRBJ2-3,few,TRBV15,NA,CATSRDPSDTQYF,TGTGCCACCAGCAGAGATCCGAGCGATACGCAGTATTTT
TRBJ2-1,NA,TRBV6-2/TRBV6-3,TRBD2,CASSRLAGDSEQFF,TGTGCCAGCAGCAGACTAGCGGGAGACAGTGAGCAGTTCTTC
TRBJ1-2,NA,TRBV29-1,NA,CSVDDRLVYYGYTF,TGCAGCGTTGATGACCGACTCGTTTACTATGGCTACACCTTC
TRBJ2-5,NA,TRBV6-4,NA,CASSEREARETQYF,TGTGCCAGCAGTGAAAGGGAGGCACGAGAGACCCAGTACTTC
TRBJ2-1,once,TRBV24-1,TRBD2,CATSEHLLAGAYNEQFF,TGTGCCACCAGTGAACATCTCCTAGCGGGAGCTTACAATGAGCAGTTCTTC
TRBJ2-6,NA,TRBV7-2,NA,CASSDRSGANVLTF,TGTGCCAGCAGCGATCGCTCTGGGGCCAACGTCCTGACTTTC
TRBJ1-2,few,TRBV5-4,TRBD1,CASSLGTGGYGYTF,TGTGCCAGCAGCTTGGGGACAGGGGGCTATGGCTACACCTTC
TRBJ1-3,NA,TRBV7-2,NA,CASSFTGGTGNTIYF,TGTGCCAGCAGCTTTACGGGGGGAACTGGAAACACCATATATTTT
TRBJ2-5,NA,TRBV5-8,NA,CASSHQTQETQYF,TGTGCCAGCAGCCATCAAACCCAAGAGACCCAGTACTTC
TRBJ2-3,once,TRBV6-5,TRBD2,CASSFGLAGGTDTQYF,TGTGCCAGCAGTTTCGGACTAGCGGGTGGCACAGATACGCAGTATTTT
TRBJ2-1,NA,TRBV7-9,NA,CASSFTSSYNEQFF,TGTGCCAGCAGCTTCACCTCCTCCTACAATGAGCAGTTCTTC
TRBJ2-2,NA,TRBV12-5,TRBD2,CASGSNRAGGPVYTGELFF,TGTGCTAGTGGTTCTAACCGAGCGGGAGGGCCTGTTTACACCGGGGAGCTGTTTTTT
TRBJ2-7,NA,TRBV29-1,NA,CSVGVPQLSEQYF,TGCAGCGTTGGAGTTCCTCAGCTCTCCGAGCAGTACTTC
TRBJ2-5,NA,TRBV20-1,NA,CSASPPTGTQYF,TGCAGTGCTAGTCCCCCGACCGGGACCCAGTACTTC
TRBJ1-2,NA,TRBV5-4,NA,CASSLDSNGYTF,TGTGCCAGCAGCTTGGACAGTAATGGCTACACCTTC
TRBJ2-1,NA,TRBV6-5,NA,CAPCHGSYNEQFF,TGTGCCCCTTGTCACGGATCCTACAATGAGCAGTTCTTC
TRBJ2-1,NA,TRBV27,TRBD2,CASSLGLADNEQFF,TGTGCCAGCAGCCTTGGACTAGCAGACAATGAGCAGTTCTTC
TRBJ1-6,NA,TRBV20-1,TRBD1,CSASYGTGFNSPLHF,TGCAGTGCTAGTTACGGGACAGGTTTTAATTCACCCCTCCACTTT
TRBJ2-2,NA,TRBV7-8,TRBD2,CASSLAQLAGVSTGELFF,TGTGCCAGCAGCTTAGCGCAACTAGCGGGAGTGTCCACCGGGGAGCTGTTTTTT
TRBJ1-6,NA,TRBV5-1,NA,CASKMWGVDSPLHF,TGCGCCAGCAAAATGTGGGGCGTGGATTCACCCCTCCACTTT
TRBJ2-5,once,TRBV28,NA,CASSFTGPNERSVGETQYF,TGTGCCAGCAGTTTTACTGGGCCGAACGAACGGAGCGTTGGAGAGACCCAGTACTTC
TRBJ2-7,NA,TRBV28,TRBD2,CASSGLLAGVGHRGYEQYF,TGTGCCAGCAGCGGACTACTAGCGGGAGTTGGCCACAGGGGCTACGAGCAGTACTTC
TRBJ2-3,NA,TRBV30,TRBD2,CAWSLAGGPDTQYF,TGTGCCTGGTCTCTAGCGGGAGGGCCAGATACGCAGTATTTT
TRBJ2-2,NA,TRBV28,NA,CASSLTDGELFF,TGTGCCAGCAGCCTCACGGACGGGGAGCTGTTTTTT
TRBJ1-6,NA,TRBV7-9,NA,CASSPDGNSPLHF,TGTGCCAGCAGCCCGGACGGTAATTCACCCCTCCACTTT
TRBJ1-1,NA,TRBV28,NA,CASSLGGQTEAFF,TGTGCCAGCAGTTTAGGAGGGCAAACTGAAGCTTTCTTT
TRBJ2-7,NA,TRBV7-9,NA,CASSLGINEQYF,TGTGCCAGCAGCTTAGGGATCAACGAGCAGTACTTC
TRBJ1-6,NA,TRBV15,TRBD1,CATSRDRGENSPLHF,TGTGCCACCAGCAGAGACAGGGGGGAGAATTCACCCCTCCACTTT
TRBJ1-6,few,TRBV27,NA,CASSLSQKNLSLHF,TGTGCCAGCAGTTTATCCCAGAAGAATTTGTCCCTCCACTTT
TRBJ1-6,NA,TRBV10-1,NA,CASSEGQYNSPLHF,TGCGCCAGCAGTGAGGGACAGTATAATTCACCCCTCCACTTT
TRBJ2-1,NA,TRBV28,NA,CASSLRGSGSNEQFF,TGTGCCAGCAGTTTACGCGGTAGCGGCTCCAATGAGCAGTTCTTC